This T cell receptor beta chain was observed in a study of vaccination effects on CD4 cells after COVID-19 (dated by TCRdb to between 2021 and 2024). About the investigation overall: Each participant received two doses of an mRNA SARS-CoV-2 vaccine, either BNT162b2 or mRNA-1273. In both COVID-19 convalescent patients and infection-naive vaccine recipients, the study compared SARS-CoV-2 spike-specific CD4+ TCR repertoires from before mRNA vaccination with those from after it. Altogether, some ten COVID-19 convalescent patients and a few SARS-CoV-2-naive healthy vaccine recipients made up the full study. Cultures from other donors in the study were sequenced using the Oncomine TCR Beta short-read assay on an Illumina iSeq 100. Study-wide conclusions, independent of this receptor: Both infection-induced and vaccine-induced clones contracted markedly at late post-vaccination timepoints, which is consistent with waning T cell responses. The study was limited by a small number of convalescent patients, and early post-infection timepoints were lacking. Among healthy vaccine recipients, nearly all vaccine-induced clones were SARS-CoV-2 mono-reactive, and only 1 of 255 was cross-reactive with common cold coronaviruses.

The ViraFEST assay stimulated PBMC with viral peptide pools and then used TCR sequencing to identify antigen-specific CD4+ T cell clonotypes by expansion. After about 9 days of culture, CD4+ T cells were isolated with the EasySep CD4+ T cell isolation kit. The absence of prior SARS-CoV-2 infection in healthy vaccine recipients was confirmed by negative nucleocapsid antibodies before and after vaccination. Around 2 million PBMC per well were cultured in IMDM with roughly 5% human AB serum, roughly 11 IU/ml IL-2 and gentamicin, plus 10 ug/ml peptides. Half of the culture medium was replaced with fresh IL-2-containing medium on days 3 and 7. Unless otherwise noted, each peptide stimulation condition was cultured in triplicate wells. PBMC were separated from whole blood using Ficoll-Paque Plus gradient centrifugation and were then either cryopreserved at -140C or used fresh. Overlapping peptide pools spanned the spike proteins of SARS-CoV-2 and the common cold coronaviruses HCoV-NL63, HCoV-OC43 and HCoV-229E. The QIAamp micro DNA kit was used to extract genomic DNA from the cultured CD4+ T cells.

In regard to this clone: The clone's antigen remains unknown. No quality values exist for individual bases; no much larger clone is one base distant.

V is cut by 0 bases and J by 1 base, and the space between the germline ends is 19 bases. Including the terminal cysteine and phenylalanine, the CDR3 comprises 19 residues. Only the CDR3 DNA is retained, 57 bases long and in frame from the first base. Receptors were amplified or captured by the immunoSEQ multiplex PCR assay. TCR beta CDR3 sequencing was performed on DNA from the cultured, isolated CD4+ T cells. As for how the authors treated the data: Non-productive TCR sequences were removed, reads were trimmed to the CDR3 region, and CDR3s of at least 7 amino acids were retained. The MANAFEST web app was used to identify antigen-specific clonotypes by comparing expansion in peptide wells with expansion in reference cultures. Positive clones required FDR<0.05 expansion versus reference and all other wells, odds ratio above 5, and frequency above 0.1% in two replicate wells. A clonotype was defined as cross-reactive if the clonotype was significantly expanded both in SARS-CoV-2 spike wells and in at least one common cold coronavirus spike condition. Levenshtein distance calculated with the stringdist R package was used to assess CDR3 similarity, and unrooted trees were constructed with ape in R 3.6.1. TCRdb carries this immuneACCESS record with in-frame sequences only. Its versions omit some clonotypes, under half of them owing to an unresolved V gene in the studies checked, with the rest unexplained. The V and J calls and clone size were taken over from that table, and D and trimming were inferred from the DNA. The sample table contains approximately 22,000 clones; only one count was recorded for 65% to 85% of them. The top ten clones comprise 10% to 15% of the sample.

This chain is built from TRBV23-1 and TRBJ1-3; a weak D assignment points to TRBD1 (5 bases agree). TRBV23-1 is designated an ORF whose function remains uncertain. The source was CD4+ T cells from PBMCs cultured with HCoV-229E spike peptides, collected before COVID-19 vaccination. In light of the paper, this sample's cell subset or site label describes: HCoV-229E spike overlapping peptide pool stimulation. The source of this sequence is a human donor who received a COVID-19 vaccine. The CDR3 region has the sequence CASSQSGQGTARSGNTIYF. Read as DNA, the sequence is TGCGCCAGCAGTCAATCGGGGCAGGGTACCGCCCGGTCTGGAAACACCATATATTTT.